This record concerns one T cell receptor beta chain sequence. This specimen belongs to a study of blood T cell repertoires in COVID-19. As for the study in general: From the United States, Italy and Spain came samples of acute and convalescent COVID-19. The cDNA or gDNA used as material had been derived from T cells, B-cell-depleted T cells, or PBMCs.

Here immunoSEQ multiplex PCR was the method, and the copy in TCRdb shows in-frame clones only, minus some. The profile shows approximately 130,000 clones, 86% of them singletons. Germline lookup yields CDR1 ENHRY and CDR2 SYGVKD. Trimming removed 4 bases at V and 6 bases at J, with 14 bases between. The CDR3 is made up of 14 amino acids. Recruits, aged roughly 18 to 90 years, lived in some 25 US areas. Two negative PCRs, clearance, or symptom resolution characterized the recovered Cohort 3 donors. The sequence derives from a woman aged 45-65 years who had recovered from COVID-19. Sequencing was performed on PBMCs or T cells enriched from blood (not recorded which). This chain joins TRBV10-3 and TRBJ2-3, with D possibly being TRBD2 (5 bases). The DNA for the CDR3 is TGTGCCATCAGTGCCTTGGATGTAGCGGATACGCAGTATTTT. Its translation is CAISALDVADTQYF.